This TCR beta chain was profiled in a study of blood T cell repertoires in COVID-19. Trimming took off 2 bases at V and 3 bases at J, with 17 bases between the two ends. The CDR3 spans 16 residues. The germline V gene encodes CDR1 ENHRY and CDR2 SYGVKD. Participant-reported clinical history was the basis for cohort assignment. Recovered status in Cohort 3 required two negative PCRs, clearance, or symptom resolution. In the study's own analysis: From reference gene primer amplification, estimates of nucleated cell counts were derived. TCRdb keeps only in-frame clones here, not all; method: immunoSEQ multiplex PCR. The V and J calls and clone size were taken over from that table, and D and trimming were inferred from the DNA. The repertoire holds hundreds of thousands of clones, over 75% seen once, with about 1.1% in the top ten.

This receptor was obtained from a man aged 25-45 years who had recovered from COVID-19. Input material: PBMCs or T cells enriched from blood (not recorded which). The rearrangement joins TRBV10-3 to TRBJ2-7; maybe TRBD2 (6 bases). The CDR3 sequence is CAISEPGTPRRYEQYF. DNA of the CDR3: TGTGCCATCAGTGAGCCAGGGACTCCAAGGCGCTACGAGCAGTACTTC.